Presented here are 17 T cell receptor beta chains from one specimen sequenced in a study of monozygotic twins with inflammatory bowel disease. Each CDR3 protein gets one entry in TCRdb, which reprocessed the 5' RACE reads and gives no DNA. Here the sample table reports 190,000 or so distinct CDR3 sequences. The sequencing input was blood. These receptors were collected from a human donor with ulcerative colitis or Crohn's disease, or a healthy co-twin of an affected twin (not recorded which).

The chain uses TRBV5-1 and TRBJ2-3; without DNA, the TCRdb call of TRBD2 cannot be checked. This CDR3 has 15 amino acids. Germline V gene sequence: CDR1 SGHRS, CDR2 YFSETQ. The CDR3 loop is CASSSRGGRTDTQYF.

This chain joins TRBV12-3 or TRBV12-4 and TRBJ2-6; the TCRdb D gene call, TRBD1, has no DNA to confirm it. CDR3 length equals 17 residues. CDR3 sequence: CASSLAGGLSGANVLTF.

The CDR3 reads CASSSGGVSTDTQYF. This chain joins TRBV28 and TRBJ2-3; TCRdb's D call of TRBD2 is untestable without DNA. The CDR3 is 15 residues long. Germline CDR1 is MDHEN and CDR2 is SYDVKM.

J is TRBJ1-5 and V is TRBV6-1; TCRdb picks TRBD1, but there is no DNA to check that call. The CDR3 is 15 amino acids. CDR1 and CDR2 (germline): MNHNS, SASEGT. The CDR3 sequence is CASSDVGASNQPQHF.

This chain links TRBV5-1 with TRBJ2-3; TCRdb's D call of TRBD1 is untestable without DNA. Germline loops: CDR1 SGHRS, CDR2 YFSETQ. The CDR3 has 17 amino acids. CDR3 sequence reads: CASSSYTGTFATDTQYF. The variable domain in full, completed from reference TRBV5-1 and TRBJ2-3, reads KAGVTQTPRYLIKTRGQQVTLSCSPISGHRSVSWYQQTPGQGLQFLFEYFSETQRNKGNFPGRFSGRQFSNSRSEMNVSTLELGDSALYLCASSSYTGTFATDTQYFGPGTRLTVL.

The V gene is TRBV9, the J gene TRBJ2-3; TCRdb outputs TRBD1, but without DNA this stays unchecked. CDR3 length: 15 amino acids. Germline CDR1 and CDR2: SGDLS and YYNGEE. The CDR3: CASSVSGAGTDTQYF.

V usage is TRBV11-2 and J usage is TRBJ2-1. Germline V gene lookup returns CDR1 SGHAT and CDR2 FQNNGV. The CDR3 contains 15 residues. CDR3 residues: CASSLDGSSYNEQFF.

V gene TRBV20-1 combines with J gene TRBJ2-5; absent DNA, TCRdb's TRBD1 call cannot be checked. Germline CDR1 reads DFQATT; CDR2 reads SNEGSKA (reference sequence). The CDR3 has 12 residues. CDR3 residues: CSGAERGETQYF.

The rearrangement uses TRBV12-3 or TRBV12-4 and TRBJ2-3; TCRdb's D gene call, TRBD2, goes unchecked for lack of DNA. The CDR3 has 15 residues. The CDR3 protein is CASSFSTRGTDTQYF.

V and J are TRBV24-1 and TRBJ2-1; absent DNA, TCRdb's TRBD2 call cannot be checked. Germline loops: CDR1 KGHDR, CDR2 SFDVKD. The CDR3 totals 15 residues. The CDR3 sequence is CATSDSRDYRYEQFF.

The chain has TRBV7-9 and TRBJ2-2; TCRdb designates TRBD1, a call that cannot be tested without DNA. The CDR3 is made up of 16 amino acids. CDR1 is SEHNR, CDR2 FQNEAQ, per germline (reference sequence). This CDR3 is CASRRSTGQGNGELFF.

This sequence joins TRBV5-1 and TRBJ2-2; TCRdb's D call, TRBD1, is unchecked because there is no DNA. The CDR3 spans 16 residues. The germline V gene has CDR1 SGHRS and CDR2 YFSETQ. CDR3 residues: CASSFRTGGSTGELFF.

CDR3 loop: CASSGNSPEAQHF. This sequence joins TRBV2 and TRBJ1-5. This CDR3 has 13 amino acids. CDR1 is SNHLY, CDR2 FYNNEI, per germline.

Here the CDR3 reads CASTASGYGYTF. The J gene is TRBJ1-2, the V gene TRBV5-1. Germline lookup yields CDR1 SGHRS and CDR2 YFSETQ. The CDR3 has 12 residues.

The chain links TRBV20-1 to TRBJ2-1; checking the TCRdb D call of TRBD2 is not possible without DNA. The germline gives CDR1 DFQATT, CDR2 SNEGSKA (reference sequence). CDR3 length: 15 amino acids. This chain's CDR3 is CSAKLLVMDYNEQFF.

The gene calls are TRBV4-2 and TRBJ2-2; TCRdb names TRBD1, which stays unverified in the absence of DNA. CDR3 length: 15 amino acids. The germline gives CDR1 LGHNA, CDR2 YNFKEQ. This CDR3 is CASSHRQGNTGELFF.

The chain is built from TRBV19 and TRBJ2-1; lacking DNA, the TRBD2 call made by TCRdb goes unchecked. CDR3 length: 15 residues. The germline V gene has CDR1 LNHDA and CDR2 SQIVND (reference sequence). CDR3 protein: CATLDGDSSYNEQFF.